A single sample gave rise to the 20 T cell receptor beta chains below, sequenced in a study of blood T cell repertoires in COVID-19. Sequencing used immunoSEQ multiplex PCR; TCRdb keeps in-frame clones, though not all of them. The sample holds more than 150,000 clones; around 84% are singletons and the top ten take about 7.3%. Sequenced input: peripheral blood. The origin of the receptors is a man aged 50 to 59 with active or convalescent COVID-19.

This CDR3 reads CASSPGTGDSNQPQHF. CDR3 bases: TGTGCCAGCAGCCCCGGGACAGGGGATAGCAATCAGCCCCAGCATTTT. V usage is TRBV7-9 and J usage is TRBJ1-5, with 10 bases that match TRBD1. The germline gives CDR1 SEHNR, CDR2 FQNEAQ (reference sequence). The V gene end was trimmed by 5 bases and the J gene end by 0 bases; junction bases not matched to a gene: 4. The CDR3 is 16 amino acids.

The chain uses TRBV7-9 and TRBJ2-7, with 10 bases lining up with TRBD2. This CDR3 spans 15 amino acids. Per the germline V gene, CDR1 is SEHNR and CDR2 is FQNEAQ (reference sequence). V lost 5 bases to trimming and J lost 3 bases; unmatched junction nucleotides: 7. The CDR3 region has the DNA TGTGCCAGCAGCCCTGGGTCTAGCGGGAGCTACGAGCAGTACTTC. It codes for CASSPGSSGSYEQYF.

V is TRBV19 and J is TRBJ2-2; D is uncertain. Trimming cost V 5 bases and J 8 bases, with 9 bases left between them. The CDR3 is 12 residues long. CDR1 LNHDA and CDR2 SQIVND come from the germline V gene (reference sequence). The CDR3 nucleotides are TGTGCCAGTAGTCAGGTTTGGGGGGAGCTGTTTTTT. This sequence encodes CASSQVWGELFF.

The gene calls are TRBV5-1 and TRBJ2-1; 14 nucleotides match TRBD2. Trimming removed 1 base from V and 1 base from J; junction bases left unmatched: 7. The germline CDR1 and CDR2 sequences are SGHRS and YFSETQ. The CDR3 has 19 residues. The CDR3 DNA sequence: TGCGCCAGCAGCTTGTCCGGGACTAGCGGGAGTAGATCCTACAATGAGCAGTTCTTC. Its protein is CASSLSGTSGSRSYNEQFF. Full variable domain (missing parts from reference TRBV5-1 and TRBJ2-1): KAGVTQTPRYLIKTRGQQVTLSCSPISGHRSVSWYQQTPGQGLQFLFEYFSETQRNKGNFPGRFSGRQFSNSRSEMNVSTLELGDSALYLCASSLSGTSGSRSYNEQFFGPGTRLTVL.

CDR3: CASSLQGDLGTQYF. The CDR3 nucleotides are TGTGCCAGCAGCTTACAGGGGGACCTTGGGACCCAGTACTTC. V usage is TRBV7-2 and J usage is TRBJ2-5; 7 bases are a match to TRBD1. CDR3 length: 14 amino acids. V trimming: 2 bases; J trimming: 7 bases; junction bases outside the gene matches: 7. The germline V gene has CDR1 SGHTA and CDR2 FQGNSA.

This clone has a single count. A junction boundary mismatches the germline segment, possibly from a read error. This chain links TRBV20-1 with TRBJ1-2; the D gene is possibly TRBD1 (6 bases). Germline CDR1 is DFQATT and CDR2 is SNEGSKA (reference sequence). The CDR3 sequence is 10 residues long. As DNA, the CDR3 is TGCAGTGCTAAACACAGGGTCACTGTCTTC. It yields the protein CSAKHRVTVF.

The chain employs TRBV18 and TRBJ1-2; no reliable D call. CDR3 length: 15 amino acids. Germline-derived CDR1 and CDR2 are KGHSH and LQKENI. V lost 2 bases to trimming and J lost 3 bases, with 13 bases between them. CDR3 region: CASSPKSRGDYGYTF. DNA of the CDR3: TGTGCCAGCTCACCAAAAAGTAGAGGCGACTATGGCTACACCTTC.

This chain links TRBV11-3 with TRBJ2-7; 13 bases agree with TRBD2. J gave up 4 bases and V 5 bases, and 14 bases lay outside the gene matches. The CDR3 totals 18 residues. Germline lookup yields CDR1 SGHNT and CDR2 YENEEA. CDR3 DNA: TGTGCCAGCAGCCTAACGGGACTAGCGGGATCCAATGTTTACGAGCAGTACTTC. It encodes CASSLTGLAGSNVYEQYF.

The CDR3: CATTQETQYF. In DNA, the CDR3 is TGTGCCACCACTCAAGAGACCCAGTACTTC. V gene TRBV21-1 combines with J gene TRBJ2-5; the DNA was not used to check the table's D call, TRBD2. TRBV21-1 counts as a pseudogene. The CDR3 covers 10 residues.

CDR3 loop: CASSPVSGGARETQYF. CDR3 DNA: TGTGCCAGCAGCCCAGTTAGCGGGGGGGCTAGAGAGACCCAGTACTTC. This sequence joins TRBV7-2 and TRBJ2-5; 11 bases fit TRBD2. The CDR3 runs to 16 residues. The germline CDR1 and CDR2 sequences are SGHTA and FQGNSA. The V and J ends lost 5 bases and 4 bases, in that order; junction bases with no gene match: 9.

V is TRBV19 and J is TRBJ2-2, with 8 bases fitting TRBD2. This CDR3 contains 14 residues. Trimming took 10 bases from V and 4 from J; bases not matched to a gene: 8. Per the germline V gene, CDR1 is LNHDA and CDR2 is SQIVND (reference sequence). The CDR3 DNA sequence: TGTGCCATCAGAGCGGGAGAAGGCACCGGGGAGCTGTTTTTT. Translating it yields CAIRAGEGTGELFF.

This chain joins TRBV27 and TRBJ1-1, with 7 bases aligning to TRBD1. The CDR3 totals 14 residues. Trimming took 6 bases from V and 5 from J; bases not matched to a gene: 9. Germline V lookup: CDR1 MNHEY, CDR2 SMNVEV (reference sequence). The CDR3 here is CASSPTGFRTEAFF. CDR3 nucleotide sequence: TGTGCCAGCAGCCCGACAGGGTTCCGGACTGAAGCTTTCTTT.

This clone was observed once. The rearrangement joins TRBV2 to TRBJ2-4, with TRBD2 as a possible D gene (6 bases). Germline V gene lookup returns CDR1 SNHLY and CDR2 FYNNEI. The CDR3 consists of 13 residues. The ends were cut back, 7 bases at V and 5 bases at J, with 12 bases in the middle. The CDR3 loop is CASTLREENIQYF. The CDR3 DNA sequence: TGTGCCAGCACCTTAAGGGAGGAAAACATTCAGTACTTC.

The gene calls are TRBV28 and TRBJ2-5; unclear D gene. CDR3 length equals 13 residues. Germline V gene data show CDR1 as MDHEN and CDR2 as SYDVKM. Trimming cost V 6 bases and J 4 bases, with 12 bases left between them. CDR3 residues: CASRASGTETQYF. DNA for the CDR3: TGTGCCAGCAGGGCATCAGGCACAGAGACCCAGTACTTC.

The gene calls are TRBV19 and TRBJ2-7, with TRBD1 matching over 7 bases. Germline V gives CDR1 LNHDA, CDR2 SQIVND (reference sequence). The CDR3 covers 12 residues. V was pared by 3 bases and J by 5 bases, with 1 base of the junction left unmatched. Written as DNA, the CDR3 is TGTGCCAGTAGTATTCAGGGGGACGAGCAGTACTTC. Translation gives CASSIQGDEQYF.

The gene calls are TRBV24-1 and TRBJ2-1; 8 nucleotides match TRBD2. With 9 bases clipped from V and 0 bases from J, the junction kept 3 bases outside the gene matches. Germline CDR1 KGHDR, CDR2 SFDVKD. There are 14 residues in the CDR3. The CDR3 protein is CATGGGSSYNEQFF. The CDR3 coding sequence is TGTGCCACCGGCGGGGGGAGCTCCTACAATGAGCAGTTCTTC.

The rearrangement joins TRBV29-1 to TRBJ1-1, with D possibly TRBD1 on 6 matching bases. With 7 bases removed from V and 2 bases from J, the gap between germline ends came to 14 bases. The CDR3 loop spans 13 amino acids. CDR1 and CDR2 (germline): SQVTM, ANQGSEA. As DNA, the CDR3 is TGCAGCGGACGGACAGCGCCCAACACTGAAGCTTTCTTT. This gives the protein CSGRTAPNTEAFF.

This rearrangement joins TRBV4-1 to TRBJ2-5; 9 nucleotides line up with TRBD2. Germline V gives CDR1 MGHRA, CDR2 YSYEKL. With 2 bases clipped from V and 5 bases from J, the junction kept 6 bases outside the gene matches. CDR3 length: 15 amino acids. CDR3 in DNA: TGCGCCAGCAGCCAAACGGGACTAGCAGGGGAGACCCAGTACTTC. It translates to CASSQTGLAGETQYF.

The chain uses TRBV6-1 and TRBJ1-2; D is unclear. Germline V gives CDR1 MNHNS, CDR2 SASEGT. This CDR3 comprises 14 residues. With 2 bases removed from V and 7 bases from J, the gap between germline ends came to 14 bases. Written as DNA, the CDR3 is TGTGCCAGCAGTGAAATTGGAGGGTCCGGTGGCTACACCTTC. Protein: CASSEIGGSGGYTF.

This clone has only one observation. This chain uses TRBV14 with TRBJ2-1, with D unclear. Per germline, CDR1 SGHDN and CDR2 FVKESK. There are 13 residues in the CDR3. The V and J ends lost 0 bases and 9 bases respectively, with 9 bases between them. Here the CDR3 reads CASSQDLDGEQFF. The CDR3 bases are TGTGCCAGCAGCCAAGATCTAGACGGTGAGCAGTTCTTC. Together with reference TRBV14 and TRBJ2-1, the CDR3 gives the full variable domain: EAGVTQFPSHSVIEKGQTVTLRCDPISGHDNLYWYRRVMGKEIKFLLHFVKESKQDESGMPNNRFLAERTGGTYSTLKVQPAELEDSGVYFCASSQDLDGEQFFGPGTRLTVL.